This T cell receptor (beta chain) was captured by sequencing in a study of blood T cell repertoires in COVID-19. Study-level information: Acute and convalescent COVID-19 samples came from the United States, Italy and Spain.

Original methodology: Nucleated cell number was recorded as an estimate derived from reference gene primer amplification. Some clones are missing from TCRdb's copy, which holds only in-frame ones; the method was immunoSEQ multiplex PCR. V and J calls and clone size are copied from that table; D and trimming were computed from the DNA. The sample has 240,000 or so clones, about 81% seen once; the top ten hold under 15%. This CDR3 has 15 residues. The sequence derives from an older woman with active or convalescent COVID-19. Sequencing was done on a sample of peripheral blood. The chain uses TRBV21-1 and TRBJ2-3; TRBD2, as called in the table, went unchecked against the DNA. TRBV21-1 is flagged as a pseudogene. CDR3 residues: CASSPDYPESDTQYF. The CDR3 coding sequence is TGTGCCAGCAGCCCTGACTACCCGGAGTCGGATACGCAGTATTTT.